This T cell receptor (beta chain) appears in the sequencing data of a study of Ad26.COV2.S vaccination and SARS-CoV-2 variants. Across the whole study: The donor participated in the COV1001 trial, in its Ad26.COV2.S arm.

As for treatment: around 19 received Ad26.COV2.S at low or high dose, single or two shots; several received placebo; per-sample allocation not given. Vaccine and placebo recipients were sampled on day 63 after the first injection. At a Boston site, the person donating was an adult of 18-55 years. TCRdb keeps only in-frame clones here, not all; method: immunoSEQ multiplex PCR. The sample has about 350,000 clones; roughly 84% are singletons. With respect to this clone: Its antigen remains unidentified.

The ends were cut back, 6 bases at V and 2 bases at J, with 17 bases in the middle. There are 15 residues in the CDR3. CDR1 is LNHDA, CDR2 SQIVND, per germline (reference sequence). General study points: Responses of spike-specific T cells (both CD8+ and CD4+) reportedly showed substantial breadth after vaccination. Placebo recipients trailed vaccine recipients in spike-specific TCR breadth.

The rearrangement links TRBV19 to TRBJ2-7, with a tentative D call TRBD1 (6 bases). This TCR derives from a person between 18 and 65 years old who received the Ad26.COV2.S COVID-19 vaccine or a placebo. The material was peripheral blood, obtained in a trial of Ad26.COV2.S vaccine versus placebo. The CDR3: CASSFRGAGAYEQYF. The CDR3 DNA is TGTGCCAGTAGCTTCAGGGGCGCCGGGGCCTACGAGCAGTACTTC.